One sample yielded the 30 T cell receptor beta chains listed below, sequenced in a study of blood T cell repertoires in COVID-19. Using immunoSEQ multiplex PCR, the repertoire was profiled, and TCRdb retains in-frame clones only, with some absent. The data show about 82,000 clones, 74% seen once. Sequencing input: peripheral blood. The receptors were sampled from a human donor with acute or convalescent COVID-19. The donor label of this sample is uncertain.

The chain joins TRBV7-3 to TRBJ2-3, with 8 bases aligning to TRBD1. Germline CDR1 and CDR2: SGHTA and FQGTGA. The CDR3 loop spans 15 amino acids. Trimming cost V 5 bases and J 4 bases; bases outside gene matches: 8. The CDR3: CASSGRTGSADTQYF. CDR3 in DNA: TGTGCCAGCAGCGGAAGGACAGGGAGCGCAGATACGCAGTATTTT.

This rearrangement joins TRBV5-6 to TRBJ1-1; D is unclear. V dropped 1 base and J dropped 1 base, with 5 bases sitting between them. CDR1 is SGHDT, CDR2 YYEEEE, per germline. This CDR3 comprises 13 residues. The CDR3 loop is CASSLRGNTEAFF. The CDR3 DNA follows: TGTGCCAGCAGCTTGAGAGGGAACACTGAAGCTTTCTTT.

V and J are TRBV28 and TRBJ2-6; 9 positions agree with TRBD1. The trim removed 5 bases at V and 0 bases at J, leaving 8 bases unmatched. The germline V gene has CDR1 MDHEN and CDR2 SYDVKM. The CDR3 length is 18 residues. The CDR3 region is CASSPTGTGLSGANVLTF. In DNA form, the CDR3 reads TGTGCCAGCAGTCCCACCGGGACAGGGCTCTCTGGGGCCAACGTCCTGACTTTC. Filled out from reference TRBV28 and TRBJ2-6, the complete variable domain reads DVKVTQSSRYLVKRTGEKVFLECVQDMDHENMFWYRQDPGLGLRLIYFSYDVKMKEKGDIPEGYSVSREKKERFSLILESASTNQTSMYLCASSPTGTGLSGANVLTFGAGSRLTVL.

The chain recombines TRBV7-3 with TRBJ1-1; TRBD1 matches 10 bases. V gave up 1 base and J gave up 4 bases; unmatched junction bases: 3. The CDR3 totals 15 residues. Germline values: CDR1 SGHTA, CDR2 FQGTGA. This chain's CDR3 is CASSLRTGGGTEAFF. CDR3 DNA sequence: TGTGCCAGCAGCTTAAGGACAGGGGGAGGCACTGAAGCTTTCTTT. Full variable domain (outside the CDR3, taken from reference TRBV7-3 and TRBJ1-1): GAGVSQTPSNKVTEKGKYVELRCDPISGHTALYWYRQSLGQGPEFLIYFQGTGAADDSGLPNDRFFAVRPEGSVSTLKIQRTERGDSAVYLCASSLRTGGGTEAFFGQGTRLTVV.

The rearrangement uses TRBV6-5 and TRBJ1-2; maybe TRBD1 (5 bases). There are 15 residues in the CDR3. Germline values: CDR1 MNHEY, CDR2 SVGAGI. The ends were cut back, 8 bases at V and 3 bases at J, with 19 bases in the middle. The CDR3 reads CASGGHSRGDYGYTF. The CDR3 nucleotides are TGTGCCAGCGGCGGACACTCGAGAGGTGACTATGGCTACACCTTC.

Here the CDR3 DNA reads TGCGCCAGCAGCTTGGGTCAGGGGACAAGGGGCTCCTACAATGAGCAGTTCTTC. Translation: CASSLGQGTRGSYNEQFF. V usage is TRBV5-1 and J usage is TRBJ2-1, with D maybe TRBD1 (6 bases). The CDR3 runs 18 residues. Germline CDR1 reads SGHRS; CDR2 reads YFSETQ. Trimming took 0 bases from V and 0 from J, leaving 16 bases between them.

About this clone: The sample carries other DNA sequences with the same CDR3. V usage is TRBV15 and J usage is TRBJ2-7; 7 bases fit TRBD1. The V gene end was trimmed by 4 bases and the J gene end by 3 bases; junction bases not matched to a gene: 9. The CDR3 sequence is 15 residues long. Germline V gives CDR1 LNHNV, CDR2 YYDKDF (reference sequence). The CDR3 spells CATSISSTGHYEQYF. Here the CDR3 DNA reads TGTGCCACCAGCATAAGTTCGACAGGGCACTACGAGCAGTACTTC.

This clone was seen only a few times. This rearrangement joins TRBV7-6 to TRBJ2-3; D is ambiguous. V was shortened by 4 bases and J by 3 bases, with 8 bases between the two germline ends. The germline V gene has CDR1 SGHVS and CDR2 FNYEAQ. This CDR3 region has 13 residues. The CDR3 spells CASSSLQTDTQYF. CDR3 coding DNA: TGTGCCAGCAGCTCGCTGCAGACAGATACGCAGTATTTT.

The rearrangement links TRBV3-1 (or the pseudogene TRBV3-2) to TRBJ1-5; tentative D call: TRBD1 (5 bases). Trimming shortened V by 3 bases and J by 6 bases, and 6 bases separated the two germline ends. Germline V gives CDR1 LGHDT, CDR2 YNNKEL (reference sequence). The CDR3 runs 12 residues. The CDR3 is CASSHTGQPQHF. The CDR3 region has the DNA TGTGCCAGCAGCCATACAGGTCAGCCCCAGCATTTT.

CDR3 sequence: CASSQGRDGELFF. The CDR3, as DNA: TGTGCCAGCAGCCAAGGGAGGGACGGGGAGCTGTTTTTT. This rearrangement joins TRBV4-2 to TRBJ2-2, with D perhaps matching TRBD2 (6 bases). This CDR3 comprises 13 residues. Looked up from germline, CDR1 is LGHNA and CDR2 is YNFKEQ. The germline V and J ends were trimmed by 1 base and 7 bases, with 7 bases remaining between them.

The chain has TRBV24-1 and TRBJ1-5, with 8 bases matching TRBD1. CDR1 KGHDR and CDR2 SFDVKD come from the germline V gene. The length of the CDR3 is 16 residues. Trimming removed 2 bases from V and 3 bases from J; junction bases left unmatched: 5. The CDR3 DNA is TGTGCCACCAGTGATTCGTGGACAGGGACCAATCAGCCCCAGCATTTT. Translating gives CATSDSWTGTNQPQHF.

The genes are TRBV18 and TRBJ1-6; 8 bases match TRBD1. V lost 6 bases, J lost 7 bases, and 8 bases stayed unmatched. The germline CDR1 and CDR2 sequences are KGHSH and LQKENI. CDR3 length equals 15 residues. The CDR3 protein is CASSHGQGHNSPLHF. In DNA, the CDR3 is TGTGCCAGCTCTCACGGACAGGGACACAATTCACCCCTCCACTTT.

This chain joins TRBV9 and TRBJ2-5; TRBD2 agrees at 12 bases. Trimming removed 0 bases from V and 5 bases from J; junction bases left unmatched: 2. CDR1 is SGDLS, CDR2 YYNGEE, per germline. The CDR3 runs 15 residues. This chain's CDR3 is CASSVGTSGDETQYF. The CDR3 nucleotides read TGTGCCAGCAGCGTAGGGACTAGCGGGGATGAGACCCAGTACTTC. Using reference TRBV9 and TRBJ2-5 for the parts outside the CDR3, the full variable domain is DSGVTQTPKHLITATGQRVTLRCSPRSGDLSVYWYQQSLDQGLQFLIQYYNGEERAKGNILERFSAQQFPDLHSELNLSSLELGDSALYFCASSVGTSGDETQYFGPGTRLLVL.

CDR3 DNA sequence: TGCGCCAGCAGCCCCGGGACAGGGAATGAAAAACTGTTTTTT. It yields the protein CASSPGTGNEKLFF. The rearrangement uses TRBV5-1 and TRBJ1-4; 9 bases are a match to TRBD1. Germline CDR1 is SGHRS and CDR2 is YFSETQ. The CDR3 totals 14 residues. V lost 4 bases and J lost 5; bases outside the gene matches: 3.

This rearrangement joins TRBV4-2 to TRBJ2-5, with D possibly TRBD2 on 6 matching bases. Trimming pared 0 bases from V and 1 base from J, leaving 9 bases between. CDR3 length equals 15 residues. Germline assignment: CDR1 LGHNA and CDR2 YNFKEQ. The CDR3 DNA reads TGTGCCAGCAGCCAAGATATGGGGGGCCAAGAGACCCAGTACTTC. It encodes CASSQDMGGQETQYF.

This chain uses TRBV6-5 with TRBJ2-3; weak D call: TRBD1 (6 bases). This CDR3 has 13 residues. Germline loops: CDR1 MNHEY, CDR2 SVGAGI. The V gene lost 5 bases and the J gene lost 6 bases, with 12 bases spanning the gap. CDR3 coding DNA: TGTGCCAGCAGTCTAGACAGGCGCGATACGCAGTATTTT. It codes for CASSLDRRDTQYF.

Comments on this clone: The same CDR3 also results from other DNA sequences found in this sample. The chain employs TRBV10-3 and TRBJ1-1; 7 bases line up with TRBD1. V shed 6 bases, J shed 1 base, and the junction held 8 bases outside the gene matches. Per germline, CDR1 ENHRY and CDR2 SYGVKD. The CDR3 extends over 15 amino acids. The CDR3 region has the DNA TGTGCCATCAGCGAAACAGGGGAGAAGAACACTGAAGCTTTCTTT. Translated, it gives CAISETGEKNTEAFF.

The CDR3 DNA is TGCGCCAGCAGCCGGAGCGATACAGGGTTATACAATGAGCAGTTCTTC. Translated: CASSRSDTGLYNEQFF. The rearrangement joins TRBV5-1 to TRBJ2-1; TRBD1 is a possible D gene (6 bases). V was pared by 4 bases and J by 4 bases, with 18 bases between. Germline V gene lookup returns CDR1 SGHRS and CDR2 YFSETQ. The CDR3 consists of 16 residues. Looking up the rest from reference TRBV5-1 and TRBJ2-1 gives the full variable domain: KAGVTQTPRYLIKTRGQQVTLSCSPISGHRSVSWYQQTPGQGLQFLFEYFSETQRNKGNFPGRFSGRQFSNSRSEMNVSTLELGDSALYLCASSRSDTGLYNEQFFGPGTRLTVL.

The rearrangement uses TRBV10-3 and TRBJ1-3; D call uncertain. The germline gives CDR1 ENHRY, CDR2 SYGVKD. The CDR3 has 11 amino acids. V was clipped by 8 bases and J by 6 bases, with 8 bases between them. The chain's CDR3 is CAIGAQNTIYF. For the CDR3, the DNA is TGTGCCATCGGAGCCCAAAACACCATATATTTT.

The CDR3 DNA reads TGTGCCAGTAATCCGACAGGGCGCCACAATCAGCCCCAGCATTTT. Its protein is CASNPTGRHNQPQHF. The chain couples TRBV19 to TRBJ1-5; the match to TRBD1 covers 7 bases. With V trimmed by 7 bases and J by 3 bases, 9 bases remained unmatched. Germline V gives CDR1 LNHDA, CDR2 SQIVND (reference sequence). The CDR3 runs to 15 residues. The variable domain in full, completed from reference TRBV19 and TRBJ1-5, reads DGGITQSPKYLFRKEGQNVTLSCEQNLNHDAMYWYRQDPGQGLRLIYYSQIVNDFQKGDIAEGYSVSREKKESFPLTVTSAQKNPTAFYLCASNPTGRHNQPQHFGDGTRLSIL.

The chain recombines TRBV6-6 with TRBJ1-1, with 9 bases fitting TRBD1. The germline CDR1 and CDR2 sequences are MNHNY and SVGAGI (reference sequence). V dropped 4 bases and J dropped 1; count of bases not matched to a gene: 1. This CDR3 spans 14 amino acids. CDR3 DNA: TGTGCCAGCAGTTTGGGACAGGGGAACACTGAAGCTTTCTTT. Residues: CASSLGQGNTEAFF.

The chain uses TRBV5-1 and TRBJ1-4; 7 positions match TRBD1. From germline, CDR1 is SGHRS and CDR2 YFSETQ. This CDR3 contains 13 residues. V trimming: 4 bases; J trimming: 5 bases; junction bases outside the gene matches: 2. Here the CDR3 DNA reads TGCGCCAGCAGCCCACAGGGGAATGAAAAACTGTTTTTT. It translates to CASSPQGNEKLFF.

The rearrangement joins TRBV19 to TRBJ1-5, with 8 positions matching TRBD1. Germline CDR1 reads LNHDA; CDR2 reads SQIVND (reference sequence). Trimming at V came to 5 bases and at J to 3 bases, leaving 9 bases not matched to a gene. This CDR3 contains 16 residues. The CDR3 DNA reads as TGTGCCAGTAGTGTACTCGACAGGGGAGACAATCAGCCCCAGCATTTT. It yields the protein CASSVLDRGDNQPQHF. Full variable domain (missing parts from reference TRBV19 and TRBJ1-5): DGGITQSPKYLFRKEGQNVTLSCEQNLNHDAMYWYRQDPGQGLRLIYYSQIVNDFQKGDIAEGYSVSREKKESFPLTVTSAQKNPTAFYLCASSVLDRGDNQPQHFGDGTRLSIL.

The gene calls are TRBV6-5 and TRBJ1-4; the match to TRBD1 covers 7 bases. Germline CDR1 and CDR2: MNHEY and SVGAGI. The ends lost 6 bases at V and 6 bases at J; junction bases unmatched: 7. The CDR3 spans 14 residues. The CDR3 protein is CASRIIGGDEKLFF. For the CDR3, the DNA is TGTGCCAGCAGGATCATAGGGGGCGATGAAAAACTGTTTTTT.

V usage is TRBV14 and J usage is TRBJ2-1; 10 bases line up with TRBD2. CDR3 length: 18 residues. The V gene's germline CDR1 is SGHDN and CDR2 FVKESK. Germline trimming cut 0 bases from V and 5 bases from J; bases unmatched to any gene: 10. CDR3 DNA: TGTGCCAGCAGCCAAGATTGGCCTAGCGGGAGCGGCAACAATGAGCAGTTCTTC. Its translation is CASSQDWPSGSGNNEQFF.

The chain carries TRBV12-3 or TRBV12-4 and TRBJ1-1, with 7 bases identical to TRBD1. This CDR3 spans 13 amino acids. The junction had 4 bases not matched to a gene; V was cut back by 6 bases and J by 3 bases. CDR3 bases: TGTGCCAGCAGCCCGGACAGGCACACTGAAGCTTTCTTT. It encodes CASSPDRHTEAFF.

This clone was seen a single time. This chain links TRBV11-2 with TRBJ1-6; 7 positions agree with TRBD1. Germline loops: CDR1 SGHAT, CDR2 FQNNGV. The CDR3 is 14 residues long. With V trimmed by 9 bases and J by 6 bases, 8 bases remained unmatched. The CDR3 protein is CASQSGQLNSPLHF. CDR3 nucleotide sequence: TGTGCCAGTCAATCGGGACAGCTTAATTCACCCCTCCACTTT. The entire variable domain, with the rest obtained from reference TRBV11-2 and TRBJ1-6, is as follows: EAGVAQSPRYKIIEKRQSVAFWCNPISGHATLYWYQQILGQGPKLLIQFQNNGVVDDSQLPKDRFSAERLKGVDSTLKIQPAKLEDSAVYLCASQSGQLNSPLHFGNGTRLTVT.

This clone occurred a few times. The chain links TRBV28 to TRBJ1-5; D is unresolved. V shed 5 bases and J shed 0 bases, with 20 bases lying between them. The CDR3 loop spans 18 amino acids. Germline lookup yields CDR1 MDHEN and CDR2 SYDVKM. As DNA, the CDR3 is TGTGCCAGCAGTCACCCCCCCAGAGGAACCTATAGCAATCAGCCCCAGCATTTT. Protein sequence: CASSHPPRGTYSNQPQHF.

The gene calls are TRBV15 and TRBJ1-3, with D maybe TRBD1 (5 bases). The germline V and J ends were trimmed by 0 bases and 3 bases, with 12 bases remaining between them. This CDR3 region has 16 residues. Germline CDR1 and CDR2: LNHNV and YYDKDF (reference sequence). The CDR3 reads CATSRDLGGDGNTIYF. The DNA for the CDR3 is TGTGCCACCAGCAGAGATCTCGGGGGGGATGGAAACACCATATATTTT.

This chain connects TRBV20-1 to TRBJ2-7; 7 bases fit TRBD2. The CDR3 runs to 15 residues. CDR1 is DFQATT, CDR2 SNEGSKA, per germline (reference sequence). V lost 3 bases to trimming and J lost 0 bases; unmatched junction nucleotides: 8. In nucleotides, the CDR3 is TGCAGTGCTAGTGCGGGAGTATTGAGCTCCTACGAGCAGTACTTC. It specifies CSASAGVLSSYEQYF.